The 20 T cell receptor beta chains below come from one sample, sequenced in a study of OX40 agonist ivuxolimab in advanced cancers. The repertoire was sequenced with immunoSEQ multiplex PCR; TCRdb's copy has only in-frame clones and lacks some. The sample includes tens of thousands of clones, 93% of them seen just once. Here the sequenced sample was CD4+ or CD8+ T cells sorted from blood, taken in a trial of the OX40 agonist ivuxolimab. The receptors come from an adult with an advanced solid tumor such as melanoma, head and neck, liver or kidney cancer.

The chain has TRBV19 and TRBJ2-1; D is perhaps TRBD2 (6 bases). The V gene lost 2 bases and the J gene lost 4 bases, with 18 bases spanning the gap. Looked up from germline, CDR1 is LNHDA and CDR2 is SQIVND (reference sequence). The CDR3 has 17 amino acids. The CDR3 is CASSISLRGGVYNEQFF. CDR3 sequence (DNA): TGTGCCAGTAGTATATCCCTCCGGGGCGGGGTATACAATGAGCAGTTCTTC.

J is TRBJ1-2 and V is TRBV30; no firm D call. CDR3 length equals 13 residues. Germline V gene lookup returns CDR1 GTSNPN and CDR2 SVGIG (reference sequence). Trimming took off 0 bases at V and 4 bases at J, with 9 bases between the two ends. The CDR3 nucleotides are TGTGCCTGGAGTGTTGTCGCAGGCTATGGCTACACCTTC. Translation gives CAWSVVAGYGYTF.

The chain has TRBV5-4 and TRBJ2-1; D ambiguous. CDR1 and CDR2 from the germline V gene are SGHNT and YYREEE (reference sequence). The CDR3 runs 11 residues. Between the trimmed V and J ends, which lost 4 bases and 4 bases, there was a span of 3 bases. The CDR3, as DNA: TGTGCCAGCAGCCTTTACAATGAGCAGTTCTTC. Its translation is CASSLYNEQFF.

V is TRBV7-9 and J is TRBJ1-4, with no clear D. Germline CDR1 and CDR2: SEHNR and FQNEAQ (reference sequence). Between the trimmed V and J ends, which lost 2 bases and 0 bases, there was a span of 4 bases. This CDR3 region has 14 residues. CDR3 region: CASSLSTTNEKLFF. The CDR3 nucleotides read TGTGCCAGCAGCTTATCCACAACTAATGAAAAACTGTTTTTT.

CDR3 DNA: TGTGCCAGCAGCGTAGCAATAGGTTCCTACACTGAAGCTTTCTTT. Amino acids: CASSVAIGSYTEAFF. The chain is built from TRBV9 and TRBJ1-1; no definite D call. CDR1 SGDLS and CDR2 YYNGEE come from the germline V gene. The length of the CDR3 is 15 residues. The ends were cut back, 0 bases at V and 3 bases at J, with 12 bases in the middle.

This chain connects TRBV4-1 to TRBJ2-7; no clear D. The V end lost 1 base, the J end lost 2 bases, and 12 bases lay between the germline ends. Germline V gene sequence: CDR1 MGHRA, CDR2 YSYEKL. The CDR3 loop spans 15 amino acids. The CDR3 nucleotides are TGCGCCAGCAGCCAAGGTCCCAGTTCGACCTACGAGCAGTACTTC. This codes for CASSQGPSSTYEQYF.

This clone was observed a handful of times. The chain links TRBV11-2 to TRBJ2-7, with no clear D. The germline V and J ends were trimmed by 3 bases and 2 bases, with 8 bases remaining between them. The CDR3 consists of 13 residues. Germline V gene lookup returns CDR1 SGHAT and CDR2 FQNNGV. The CDR3 bases are TGTGCCAGCAGCTTGAGCAGCACCTACGAGCAGTACTTC. Translation: CASSLSSTYEQYF.

For this clone: Other nucleotide sequences in the sample specify the same CDR3. J is TRBJ2-1 and V is TRBV5-1, with TRBD2 matching over 8 bases. There are 14 residues in the CDR3. Germline V gene sequence: CDR1 SGHRS, CDR2 YFSETQ. Trimming removed 2 bases from V and 5 bases from J; junction bases left unmatched: 3. In DNA, the CDR3 is TGCGCCAGCAGCTTAGATAGCGGGAACAATGAGCAGTTCTTC. This gives the protein CASSLDSGNNEQFF.

The chain employs TRBV7-5 and TRBJ2-1. TRBV7-5 is deemed a pseudogene. The CDR3 consists of 13 residues. CDR3 sequence (DNA): TGTGCCAGGCCGGAGAGCATGGGGAATGAGCAGTTCTTC. It is translated as CARPESMGNEQFF.

The chain carries TRBV7-9 and TRBJ2-7, with 13 positions matching TRBD2. Germline CDR1 and CDR2: SEHNR and FQNEAQ (reference sequence). CDR3 length equals 18 residues. Germline trimming cut 3 bases from V and 0 bases from J; bases unmatched to any gene: 8. This chain's CDR3 is CASSFTTSGRESSYEQYF. CDR3 bases: TGTGCCAGCAGCTTTACTACTAGCGGGAGGGAGAGCTCCTACGAGCAGTACTTC.

CDR3 nucleotide sequence: TGTGCCAGCAGCTTAGATTTACAGGGTGGTAATTCACCCCTCCACTTT. It codes for CASSLDLQGGNSPLHF. The V call is TRBV11-2, the J call TRBJ1-6; perhaps TRBD1 as D (6 bases). CDR3 length equals 16 residues. Germline V lookup: CDR1 SGHAT, CDR2 FQNNGV. V gave up 0 bases and J gave up 6 bases, with 12 bases separating them.

J is TRBJ2-7 and V is TRBV5-6; TRBD1 matches 9 bases. The V gene end was trimmed by 7 bases and the J gene end by 1 base; junction bases not matched to a gene: 6. Germline values: CDR1 SGHDT, CDR2 YYEEEE. The CDR3 covers 14 residues. The CDR3 loop is CASGPTGGSYEQYF. DNA of the CDR3: TGTGCCAGCGGGCCGACAGGGGGTTCCTACGAGCAGTACTTC.

The chain recombines TRBV9 with TRBJ1-6; no firm D call. The CDR3 spans 16 residues. Germline lookup yields CDR1 SGDLS and CDR2 YYNGEE. Deletions cut 0 bases from V and 7 bases from J, with 14 bases between. The CDR3 reads CASSVAEASANSPLHF. The CDR3 DNA follows: TGTGCCAGCAGCGTAGCTGAAGCGTCAGCCAATTCACCCCTCCACTTT.

CDR3 sequence: CASSDRGTGELFF. The CDR3 region has the DNA TGTGCCAGCAGTGACAGGGGGACCGGGGAGCTGTTTTTT. This chain uses TRBV5-4 with TRBJ2-2; 9 bases map to TRBD1. There are 13 residues in the CDR3. CDR1 and CDR2 from the germline V gene are SGHNT and YYREEE (reference sequence). The V segment lost 5 bases and the J segment 5 bases; nucleotides outside the gene matches: 1.

The V and J genes are TRBV27 and TRBJ2-2; possibly TRBD1 or TRBD2 for D (6 bases each). The germline CDR1 and CDR2 sequences are MNHEY and SMNVEV (reference sequence). Trimming removed 7 bases at V and 7 bases at J, with 16 bases between. The CDR3 is made up of 14 amino acids. The CDR3 is CASTRRGSIGELFF. For the CDR3, the DNA is TGTGCCAGCACTCGGAGGGGGAGTATCGGGGAGCTGTTTTTT.

V usage is TRBV9 and J usage is TRBJ1-5; D might be TRBD1 (5 bases). The CDR3 sequence is 15 residues long. V gave up 4 bases and J gave up 6 bases, with 17 bases separating them. Germline V gene sequence: CDR1 SGDLS, CDR2 YYNGEE. The CDR3 sequence is CASSLGPGNSQPQHF. For the CDR3, the DNA is TGTGCCAGCAGCTTGGGACCGGGAAACAGTCAGCCCCAGCATTTT.

This clone appeared a single time. CDR3 region: CATSGSANYGYTF. CDR3 coding DNA: TGTGCCACCAGCGGGTCAGCTAACTATGGCTACACCTTC. The rearrangement joins TRBV15 to TRBJ1-2; D gene ambiguous. The V end lost 5 bases, the J end lost 0 bases, and 7 bases lay between the germline ends. This CDR3 contains 13 residues. Germline loops: CDR1 LNHNV, CDR2 YYDKDF (reference sequence).

This clone was observed once. This chain joins TRBV14 and TRBJ2-2, with TRBD1 identical over 8 bases. From germline, CDR1 is SGHDN and CDR2 FVKESK. The CDR3 sequence is 16 residues long. J gave up 1 base and V 0 bases, and 1 base lay outside the gene matches. In nucleotides, the CDR3 is TGTGCCAGCAGCCAAGACGACAGGGGGAACACCGGGGAGCTGTTTTTT. It specifies CASSQDDRGNTGELFF. Variable domain in full (rest from reference TRBV14 and TRBJ2-2): EAGVTQFPSHSVIEKGQTVTLRCDPISGHDNLYWYRRVMGKEIKFLLHFVKESKQDESGMPNNRFLAERTGGTYSTLKVQPAELEDSGVYFCASSQDDRGNTGELFFGEGSRLTVL.

The chain couples TRBV19 to TRBJ2-2; D unclear. Per germline, CDR1 LNHDA and CDR2 SQIVND (reference sequence). V lost 2 bases and J lost 0, with 10 bases in between. This CDR3 region has 16 residues. The CDR3: CASSISGVTNTGELFF. CDR3 sequence (DNA): TGTGCCAGTAGTATATCGGGCGTTACGAACACCGGGGAGCTGTTTTTT. The full variable domain, its missing parts supplied by reference TRBV19 and TRBJ2-2, is DGGITQSPKYLFRKEGQNVTLSCEQNLNHDAMYWYRQDPGQGLRLIYYSQIVNDFQKGDIAEGYSVSREKKESFPLTVTSAQKNPTAFYLCASSISGVTNTGELFFGEGSRLTVL.

Here the CDR3 DNA reads TGTGCCAGCAGCTTAGGTGGGCAGGGTTGGAAAGAGACCCAGTACTTC. Encoded protein: CASSLGGQGWKETQYF. The V call is TRBV7-2, the J call TRBJ2-5, with D possibly being TRBD1 (5 bases). Looked up from germline, CDR1 is SGHTA and CDR2 is FQGNSA. This CDR3 contains 16 residues. V gave up 1 base and J gave up 3 bases, with 15 bases separating them.